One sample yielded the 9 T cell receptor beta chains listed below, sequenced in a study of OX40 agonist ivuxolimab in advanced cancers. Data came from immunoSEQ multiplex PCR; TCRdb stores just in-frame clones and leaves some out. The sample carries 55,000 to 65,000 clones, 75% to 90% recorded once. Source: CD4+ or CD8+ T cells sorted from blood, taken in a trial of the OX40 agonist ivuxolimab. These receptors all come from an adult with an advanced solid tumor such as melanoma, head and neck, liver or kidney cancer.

CDR3 region: CASRLRDEQFF. The CDR3 bases are TGTGCCAGCAGACTCCGGGATGAGCAGTTCTTC. The chain is built from TRBV27 and TRBJ2-1; unclear D gene. Germline CDR1 reads MNHEY; CDR2 reads SMNVEV (reference sequence). V was shortened by 6 bases and J by 8 bases, with 8 bases between the two germline ends. The CDR3 has 11 amino acids.

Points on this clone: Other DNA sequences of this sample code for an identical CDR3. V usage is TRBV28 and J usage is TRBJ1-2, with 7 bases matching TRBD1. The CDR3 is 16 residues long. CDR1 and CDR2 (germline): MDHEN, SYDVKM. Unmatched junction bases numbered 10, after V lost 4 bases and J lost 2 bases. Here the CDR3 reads CASSSRRQGRNYGYTF. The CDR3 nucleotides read TGTGCCAGCAGTTCGCGTCGACAGGGACGCAACTATGGCTACACCTTC.

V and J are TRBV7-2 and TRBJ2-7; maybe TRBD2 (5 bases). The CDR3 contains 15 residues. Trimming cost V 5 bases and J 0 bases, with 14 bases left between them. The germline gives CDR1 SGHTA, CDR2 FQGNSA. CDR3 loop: CASSPQRSSSYEQYF. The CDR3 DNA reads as TGTGCCAGCAGCCCCCAGCGGTCGAGCTCCTACGAGCAGTACTTC.

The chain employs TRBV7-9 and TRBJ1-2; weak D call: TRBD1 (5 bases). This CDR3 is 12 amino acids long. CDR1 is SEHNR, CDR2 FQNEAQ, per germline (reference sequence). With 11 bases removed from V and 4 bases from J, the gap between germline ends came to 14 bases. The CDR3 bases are TGTGCCGGCGGGGGAGGACTCTATGGCTACACCTTC. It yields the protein CAGGGGLYGYTF.

CDR3 protein: CASSSGLAGGSTYEQYF. The CDR3 coding sequence is TGTGCCAGCAGCTCAGGACTAGCGGGAGGATCCACCTACGAGCAGTACTTC. This sequence joins TRBV7-2 and TRBJ2-7, with 14 bases aligning to TRBD2. V lost 4 bases to trimming and J lost 2 bases; unmatched junction nucleotides: 7. The CDR3 has 17 residues. Per the germline V gene, CDR1 is SGHTA and CDR2 is FQGNSA.

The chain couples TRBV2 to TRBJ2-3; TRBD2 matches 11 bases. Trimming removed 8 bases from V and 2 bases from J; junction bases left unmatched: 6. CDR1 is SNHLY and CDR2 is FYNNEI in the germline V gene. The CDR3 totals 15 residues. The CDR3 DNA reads TGTGCCAGCTCTAGCGGGGGGACTTTCACAGATACGCAGTATTTT. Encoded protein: CASSSGGTFTDTQYF.

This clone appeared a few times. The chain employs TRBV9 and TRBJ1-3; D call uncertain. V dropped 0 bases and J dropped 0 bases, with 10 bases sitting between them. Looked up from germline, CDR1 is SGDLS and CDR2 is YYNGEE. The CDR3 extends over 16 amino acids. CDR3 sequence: CASSVGTGHSGNTIYF. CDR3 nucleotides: TGTGCCAGCAGCGTAGGAACCGGCCACTCTGGAAACACCATATATTTT. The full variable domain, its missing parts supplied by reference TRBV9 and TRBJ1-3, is DSGVTQTPKHLITATGQRVTLRCSPRSGDLSVYWYQQSLDQGLQFLIQYYNGEERAKGNILERFSAQQFPDLHSELNLSSLELGDSALYFCASSVGTGHSGNTIYFGEGSWLTVV.

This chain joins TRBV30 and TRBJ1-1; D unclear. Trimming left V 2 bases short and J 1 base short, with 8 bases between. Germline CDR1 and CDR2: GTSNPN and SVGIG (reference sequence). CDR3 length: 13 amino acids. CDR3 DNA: TGTGCCTGGAGTTTCAACACGAACACTGAAGCTTTCTTT. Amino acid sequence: CAWSFNTNTEAFF.

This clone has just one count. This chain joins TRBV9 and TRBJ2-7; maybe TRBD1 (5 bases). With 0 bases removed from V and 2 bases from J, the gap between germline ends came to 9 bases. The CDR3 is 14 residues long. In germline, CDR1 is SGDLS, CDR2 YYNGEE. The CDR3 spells CASSVGGFTYEQYF. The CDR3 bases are TGTGCCAGCAGCGTAGGGGGCTTCACCTACGAGCAGTACTTC.